This T cell receptor beta chain was profiled in a study of spatial heterogeneity in lung cancer. Regarding the study as a whole: Expanded alpha and beta TCR counts within tumors tracked tumor mutation counts.

This CDR3 has 17 residues. Losses at the gene ends were 5 bases for V and 13 bases for J; bases not matched to a gene: 25. Germline V lookup: CDR1 MDHEN, CDR2 SYDVKM. TCRdb re-derived calls from the 5' RACE reads in MiXCR, one entry per CDR3 protein. The sample lists 12,000 or so distinct CDR3 sequences; under 6% were seen once. This clonotype was picked up many times. The target antigen is unknown. In a library made to pick up alpha chains, this beta chain is a stray read with a size that means little. As to time point: sample taken at primary tumor resection. The specimen was lung tumor tissue, collected at surgery. This TCR derives from a male donor with early-stage non-small cell lung cancer. V and J are TRBV28 and TRBJ1-2; TRBD1 agrees at 7 bases. The CDR3 loop reads CASSPPDRRFNPRRGTF. DNA for the CDR3: TGTGCCAGCAGTCCTCCGGACAGGCGCTTTAACCCACGAAGGGGCACCTTC.